This T cell receptor (beta chain) comes out of a study of PD-L1 blockade in urothelial cancer. The assay was immunoSEQ multiplex PCR, and TCRdb's table has in-frame clones only and misses some. There are tens of thousands of clones in the sample; around 80% occur only once, and 30% lies in the top ten. Germline V gene data show CDR1 as SGHNT and CDR2 as YYREEE (reference sequence). V was pared by 0 bases and J by 10 bases, with 10 bases of the junction left unmatched. The CDR3 totals 16 residues. The source is a man aged 55 to 70 with urothelial cancer. Sequences were derived from PBMCs, sampled around atezolizumab (anti-PD-L1) treatment. This chain connects TRBV5-4 to TRBJ1-6; 7 bases are a match to TRBD1. CDR3 protein: CASSLGTDRAKSPLHF. The CDR3 bases are TGTGCCAGCAGCTTGGGGACCGACAGGGCCAAATCACCCCTCCACTTT.